This TCR beta chain derives from a study of regulatory T cells in long-lasting Graves disease. This CDR3 has 17 residues. The V end was cut by 0 bases, the J end by 5 bases, with 20 bases between. CDR1 and CDR2 from the germline V gene are SGHRS and YFSETQ. Time point of the sample: newly diagnosed GD, antithyroid drugs for less than 3 months. From RNA extracted from PBMCs, the TCR library was made. Construction of the TCR beta libraries employed iRepertoire HTBI primers in conjunction with Arm-PCR of CDR3 regions. A single record per CDR3 protein comes from TCRdb applying MiXCR to the multiplex PCR reads. This table has about 360,000 distinct CDR3 sequences, about 16% appearing once. This clonotype has at least ten counts. The sample was also linked to a second study, of T cells in Graves' hyperthyroidism and ophthalmopathy. That source adds: From stable hyperthyroidism, ophthalmopathy was separated by a 13 V-J model.

This clonotype was obtained from a woman younger than 30 with Graves disease. V and J are TRBV5-1 and TRBJ2-5; D is possibly TRBD1 or TRBD2 (5 bases each). The sequences come from peripheral blood mononuclear cells (PBMCs), collected at new diagnosis, from a patient treated with antithyroid drugs. The CDR3 coding sequence is TGCGCCAGCAGCTTGGCGGGTAGGGACCCTACCCCCGAGACCCAGTACTTC. Translation: CASSLAGRDPTPETQYF.